The 27 T cell receptor beta chains below all came from one sample that was sequenced in a study of blood T cell repertoires in COVID-19. Sequencing was performed with immunoSEQ multiplex PCR; in TCRdb, only in-frame clones are kept and a portion is missing. Among over 140,000 clones listed, 70% to 80% were seen once. The sample taken for sequencing was peripheral blood. The source of these receptors is a woman over 75 with active or convalescent COVID-19.

This sequence joins TRBV5-1 and TRBJ1-2, with 7 bases matching TRBD1. CDR1 is SGHRS, CDR2 YFSETQ, per germline. The CDR3 consists of 15 residues. V was clipped by 0 bases and J by 4 bases; unmatched bases: 6. The CDR3 DNA sequence: TGCGCCAGCAGCTTGGTGTTGGGACAGAGCTATGGCTACACCTTC. Protein sequence: CASSLVLGQSYGYTF.

This chain links TRBV12-5 with TRBJ1-1; TRBD1 matches at 8 bases. CDR3 size: 14 residues. The germline V gene encodes CDR1 LGHNT and CDR2 FRNRAP. The V and J ends lost 6 bases and 3 bases, in that order; junction bases with no gene match: 6. The CDR3 loop is CASGGTGGDTEAFF. In nucleotides, the CDR3 is TGTGCTAGTGGCGGTACAGGGGGGGACACTGAAGCTTTCTTT.

The chain links TRBV4-2 to TRBJ2-3, with 8 bases identical to TRBD1. V shed 2 bases, J shed 9 bases, and the junction held 19 bases outside the gene matches. CDR1 is LGHNA and CDR2 is YNFKEQ in the germline V gene. The CDR3 is 18 residues long. In DNA form, the CDR3 reads TGTGCCAGCAGCCAACCTAAGACAGGGGCCTACGACAGAGAAACGCAGTATTTT. It is translated as CASSQPKTGAYDRETQYF.

This clone was seen a few times. The CDR3 loop is CASSFGTGQTFEQYF. Here the CDR3 DNA reads TGCGCCAGCAGCTTTGGGACGGGACAGACCTTTGAGCAGTACTTC. The chain has TRBV5-1 and TRBJ2-7, with 7 bases matching TRBD1. Germline V gives CDR1 SGHRS, CDR2 YFSETQ. After removal of 2 bases from V and 7 bases from J, the junction contained 12 bases not matched to a gene. This CDR3 spans 15 amino acids.

This chain joins TRBV27 and TRBJ2-1; D may be TRBD1 (5 bases). Germline CDR1 reads MNHEY; CDR2 reads SMNVEV (reference sequence). This CDR3 comprises 15 residues. V dropped 5 bases and J dropped 7 bases, with 18 bases sitting between them. The CDR3 DNA is TGTGCCAGCAGTACGTTACTCCCCAACAGGAATGAGCAGTTCTTC. Translating gives CASSTLLPNRNEQFF.

The genes are TRBV29-1 and TRBJ1-1, with a possible D match to TRBD1 (6 bases). CDR1 and CDR2 (germline): SQVTM, ANQGSEA. The CDR3 runs to 11 residues. With 6 bases removed from V and 11 bases from J, the gap between germline ends came to 16 bases. The CDR3 DNA sequence: TGCAGCGTGGCCGGGACACCTGGGGCTTTCTTT. Encoded protein: CSVAGTPGAFF.

V and J are TRBV7-9 and TRBJ1-2; tentative D call: TRBD1 (5 bases). Germline V gene sequence: CDR1 SEHNR, CDR2 FQNEAQ (reference sequence). The CDR3 sequence is 15 residues long. V was trimmed by 1 base and J by 7 bases, leaving 16 bases between them. CDR3 sequence reads: CASSLVGRVEAGYTF. CDR3 sequence (DNA): TGTGCCAGCAGCTTAGTCGGCAGGGTAGAGGCTGGCTACACCTTC.

The chain uses TRBV7-2 and TRBJ2-3; 8 bases line up with TRBD2. The CDR3 length is 16 residues. Germline V gene lookup returns CDR1 SGHTA and CDR2 FQGNSA. V shed 5 bases and J 1 base; nucleotides not matched to a gene: 8. CDR3 protein: CASSPDVRGGTDTQYF. The CDR3 nucleotides read TGTGCCAGCAGCCCCGACGTGCGGGGGGGCACAGATACGCAGTATTTT.

This clone was seen only once. The V and J genes are TRBV4-2 and TRBJ2-5; D is possibly TRBD2 (5 bases). The CDR3 is 15 amino acids. Trimming took off 1 base at V and 1 base at J, with 10 bases between the two ends. Germline values: CDR1 LGHNA, CDR2 YNFKEQ. CDR3 amino acids: CASSQASSSQETQYF. The CDR3 region has the DNA TGTGCCAGCAGCCAAGCCTCTAGCAGCCAAGAGACCCAGTACTTC.

The chain is built from TRBV7-9 and TRBJ2-7; D might be TRBD2 (5 bases). V lost 5 bases and J 3 bases, leaving 17 bases between the germline ends. Germline-derived CDR1 and CDR2 are SEHNR and FQNEAQ (reference sequence). The CDR3 is 15 residues long. The CDR3 nucleotides are TGTGCCAGCAGCCCCGTCTCGGGGTTCCACTACGAGCAGTACTTC. Translating it yields CASSPVSGFHYEQYF.

The chain is built from TRBV9 and TRBJ1-2, with a tentative D call TRBD1 (6 bases). V dropped 3 bases and J dropped 4 bases, with 13 bases sitting between them. Germline lookup yields CDR1 SGDLS and CDR2 YYNGEE. This CDR3 contains 14 residues. The CDR3 loop reads CASSADRLSYGYTF. The CDR3 nucleotides read TGTGCCAGCAGCGCCGACAGGCTCAGCTATGGCTACACCTTC.

About this clone: Other DNA sequences of this sample code for an identical CDR3. The chain is built from TRBV18 and TRBJ1-6; 7 bases line up with TRBD1. The CDR3 runs to 14 residues. Germline V gene data show CDR1 as KGHSH and CDR2 as LQKENI. After removal of 4 bases from V and 5 bases from J, the junction contained 2 bases not matched to a gene. DNA for the CDR3: TGTGCCAGCTCACGTGACAGGGATAATTCACCCCTCCACTTT. Translating it yields CASSRDRDNSPLHF.

This clone occurred a few times. The chain has TRBV3-1 (or the pseudogene TRBV3-2) and TRBJ1-1, with unresolved D. V dropped 6 bases and J dropped 2 bases, with 7 bases sitting between them. There are 12 residues in the CDR3. CDR1 is LGHDT and CDR2 is YNNKEL in the germline V gene (reference sequence). CDR3 DNA sequence: TGTGCCAGCAGTCGGACTAACACTGAAGCTTTCTTT. This codes for CASSRTNTEAFF.

The J gene is TRBJ1-1, the V gene TRBV5-5; D remains ambiguous. From germline, CDR1 is SGHKS and CDR2 YYEKEE (reference sequence). V lost 1 base, J lost 6 bases, and 10 bases lay in between. There are 13 residues in the CDR3. For the CDR3, the DNA is TGTGCCAGCAGCTTGACGAGGCTCGCTGAAGCTTTCTTT. Protein sequence: CASSLTRLAEAFF.

This chain uses TRBV28 with TRBJ2-2; D is uncertain. The CDR3 consists of 15 residues. Germline V gene lookup returns CDR1 MDHEN and CDR2 SYDVKM. Deletions cut 5 bases from V and 4 bases from J, with 14 bases between. Here the CDR3 DNA reads TGTGCCAGCAGTCCGCCTCGAACGGTCACCGGGGAGCTGTTTTTT. Translation: CASSPPRTVTGELFF.

This clone has a handful of counts. The sample holds other DNA sequences that translate to the same CDR3. The chain is built from TRBV2 and TRBJ1-2, with TRBD1 identical over 9 bases. Germline CDR1 and CDR2: SNHLY and FYNNEI. The CDR3 is made up of 14 amino acids. Trimming at V came to 4 bases and at J to 4 bases, leaving 4 bases not matched to a gene. The CDR3 bases are TGTGCCAGCAGTGGGCAACAGGGGGCCTATGGCTACACCTTC. Translated, it gives CASSGQQGAYGYTF.

This clone was counted at least ten times. This sequence joins TRBV7-9 and TRBJ2-3; D not certain. The CDR3 sequence is 15 residues long. The V and J ends lost 2 bases and 6 bases respectively, with 15 bases between them. Germline CDR1 reads SEHNR; CDR2 reads FQNEAQ (reference sequence). CDR3 in amino acids: CASSLRRLNRDTQYF. Here the CDR3 DNA reads TGTGCCAGCAGCTTAAGGCGGTTAAATAGGGATACGCAGTATTTT.

This chain links TRBV2 with TRBJ2-7, with 7 bases lining up with TRBD2. Germline V gives CDR1 SNHLY, CDR2 FYNNEI. The CDR3 extends over 14 amino acids. J lost 0 bases, V lost 7 bases, and 6 bases had no gene match. The CDR3 nucleotides are TGTGCCAGCATGGCGGGGGTAATCTCCTACGAGCAGTACTTC. Encoded protein: CASMAGVISYEQYF.

The CDR3 bases are TGTGCCAGTAGTATAGAGTCGCCGCGGGGCGCAGATACGCAGTATTTT. Translating gives CASSIESPRGADTQYF. The chain recombines TRBV19 with TRBJ2-3, with a possible D match to TRBD2 (6 bases). Between the trimmed V and J ends, which lost 0 bases and 4 bases, there was a span of 14 bases. This CDR3 has 16 residues. The germline V gene has CDR1 LNHDA and CDR2 SQIVND (reference sequence).

The J gene is TRBJ1-5, the V gene TRBV7-2, with TRBD1 matching 9 bases. The CDR3 has 13 residues. Trimming removed 5 bases from V and 4 bases from J; junction bases left unmatched: 0. Per the germline V gene, CDR1 is SGHTA and CDR2 is FQGNSA. CDR3 sequence reads: CASSGQGNQPQHF. CDR3 DNA sequence: TGTGCCAGCAGCGGACAGGGGAATCAGCCCCAGCATTTT.

The chain uses TRBV5-4 and TRBJ2-5; D remains unclear. CDR1 SGHNT and CDR2 YYREEE come from the germline V gene (reference sequence). V lost 0 bases and J 1 base, leaving 4 bases between the germline ends. The CDR3 is 13 residues long. CDR3 sequence: CASSLGAQETQYF. CDR3 nucleotides: TGTGCCAGCAGCTTGGGAGCCCAAGAGACCCAGTACTTC.

The V and J genes are TRBV11-2 and TRBJ2-7, with TRBD1 as a possible D gene (5 bases). The V gene lost 3 bases and the J gene lost 4 bases, with 16 bases spanning the gap. In germline, CDR1 is SGHAT, CDR2 FQNNGV. CDR3 length: 15 residues. The CDR3 region has the DNA TGTGCCAGCAGCTTGGACGGTCAGGGTAGGTACGAGCAGTACTTC. Translating gives CASSLDGQGRYEQYF.

The gene calls are TRBV6-5 and TRBJ2-4; 7 nucleotides agree with TRBD2. The V gene end was trimmed by 5 bases and the J gene end by 3 bases; junction bases not matched to a gene: 7. This CDR3 comprises 15 residues. Per germline, CDR1 MNHEY and CDR2 SVGAGI. The CDR3 region is CASSNSGLGKNIQYF. The CDR3, as DNA: TGTGCCAGCAGTAATAGCGGGCTTGGCAAAAACATTCAGTACTTC.

V and J are TRBV11-2 and TRBJ1-2; 7 bases agree with TRBD1. Per germline, CDR1 SGHAT and CDR2 FQNNGV. This CDR3 spans 13 amino acids. With V trimmed by 6 bases and J by 3 bases, 4 bases remained unmatched. Here the CDR3 DNA reads TGTGCCAGCAGAACCGACAGGGACTATGGCTACACCTTC. Translated, it gives CASRTDRDYGYTF.

Turning to this clone: Other DNA sequences in this specimen translate into the identical CDR3. The chain uses TRBV30 and TRBJ1-3; D gene ambiguous. CDR3 length equals 13 residues. V lost 2 bases, J lost 1 base, and 6 bases lay in between. In germline, CDR1 is GTSNPN, CDR2 SVGIG (reference sequence). CDR3 in amino acids: CAWSRGSGNTIYF. Written as DNA, the CDR3 is TGTGCCTGGAGTAGAGGATCTGGAAACACCATATATTTT.

The chain combines TRBV6-6 with TRBJ2-1; 7 bases are shared with TRBD1. Germline V gene sequence: CDR1 MNHNY, CDR2 SVGAGI (reference sequence). The CDR3 contains 15 residues. Germline trimming cut 6 bases from V and 4 bases from J; bases unmatched to any gene: 9. The CDR3 is CASSLGTALYNEQFF. The CDR3 bases are TGTGCCAGCAGCCTCGGGACAGCCCTTTACAATGAGCAGTTCTTC.

The V gene is TRBV28, the J gene TRBJ2-7; D is unresolved. Germline V CDR1 and CDR2: MDHEN, SYDVKM. This CDR3 has 16 residues. V lost 6 bases to trimming and J lost 0 bases, with 18 bases between them. DNA for the CDR3: TGTGCCAGCAGACCAATGCGGCCCTCAAGCTCCTACGAGCAGTACTTC. Translating it yields CASRPMRPSSSYEQYF. Combining the CDR3 with reference TRBV28 and TRBJ2-7 gives the whole variable domain DVKVTQSSRYLVKRTGEKVFLECVQDMDHENMFWYRQDPGLGLRLIYFSYDVKMKEKGDIPEGYSVSREKKERFSLILESASTNQTSMYLCASRPMRPSSSYEQYFGPGTRLTVT.